This T cell receptor beta chain was sequenced for a study of blood T cell repertoires in COVID-19. Whole-study context: The United States, Italy and Spain were the sources of the acute and convalescent COVID-19 samples.

Germline CDR1 reads SGHRS; CDR2 reads YFSETQ. The CDR3 runs 14 residues. Unmatched junction bases numbered 6, after V lost 3 bases and J lost 7 bases. Original processing notes: Reference gene primer amplification gave estimated nucleated cell counts. The protocol was immunoSEQ multiplex PCR, while the TCRdb copy is restricted to in-frame clones and leaves out a portion. Clonal size and the V and J genes are those of that table, whereas D and trimming came from the DNA. The sample carries around 170,000 clones, 74% recorded once. The source is a woman at least 80 years old with acute or convalescent COVID-19. The sequenced sample consisted of peripheral blood. The genes are TRBV5-1 and TRBJ2-2, with 7 bases that match TRBD1. In DNA form, the CDR3 reads TGCGCCAGCAGCTCAGGACAGGCTGTCGGGGAGCTGTTTTTT. Its protein is CASSSGQAVGELFF.